The next 13 T cell receptor beta chains were all read from a single sample in a study of type 1 and type 2 diabetes patients. Amplification started from genomic DNA. Amplification of the beta chain CDR3 used 30 forward and 13 reverse multiplex primers. One entry per CDR3 protein results from TCRdb running MiXCR on the multiplex PCR reads. The table lists 280,000 or so distinct CDR3 sequences, more than 45% of them singletons. The source material was peripheral blood mononuclear cells (PBMCs). The source of these receptors is a young man with type 2 diabetes.

This clonotype was recorded only once. This sequence joins TRBV20-1 and TRBJ2-7; D is unresolved. There are 12 residues in the CDR3. The germline V gene has CDR1 DFQATT and CDR2 SNEGSKA (reference sequence). Trimming stripped 2 bases from V and 0 bases from J, with 5 bases between. This CDR3 is CSARPPSYEQYF. The CDR3 nucleotides are TGCAGTGCTAGACCACCCTCCTACGAGCAGTACTTC.

This clonotype was recorded a few times. The rearrangement joins TRBV15 to TRBJ1-5; D uncertain. Germline CDR1 LNHNV, CDR2 YYDKDF (reference sequence). V was clipped by 0 bases and J by 7 bases, with 4 bases between them. This CDR3 has 12 amino acids. CDR3 DNA: TGTGCCACCAGCAGAGACCTCCAGCCCCAGCATTTT. Residues: CATSRDLQPQHF.

The chain recombines TRBV28 with TRBJ1-5, with TRBD1 as a possible D gene (5 bases). V gave up 5 bases and J gave up 6 bases, with 23 bases separating them. This CDR3 comprises 17 residues. Germline CDR1 reads MDHEN; CDR2 reads SYDVKM. CDR3 bases: TGTGCCAGCAGTCCAACCCCTAGGGTGGGGGTTGGTCAGCCCCAGCATTTT. Protein product: CASSPTPRVGVGQPQHF.

The rearrangement links TRBV2 to TRBJ2-3; 8 nucleotides align to TRBD2. The germline V gene encodes CDR1 SNHLY and CDR2 FYNNEI. CDR3 length equals 16 residues. Unmatched junction bases numbered 10, after V lost 6 bases and J lost 2 bases. CDR3 nucleotides: TGTGCCAGCAGCTTCGGACGGGAGGGGGACACAGATACGCAGTATTTT. It is translated as CASSFGREGDTDTQYF.

A few counts support this clonotype. This chain joins TRBV4-1 and TRBJ1-2; possible D gene TRBD1, 6 bases. CDR3 length: 15 residues. In germline, CDR1 is MGHRA, CDR2 YSYEKL. V lost 0 bases and J lost 2, with 10 bases in between. This CDR3 reads CASSQEWDTNYGYTF. In DNA, the CDR3 is TGCGCCAGCAGCCAAGAATGGGACACCAACTATGGCTACACCTTC.

The chain links TRBV2 to TRBJ2-3, with TRBD2 as a possible D gene (6 bases). Germline CDR1 reads SNHLY; CDR2 reads FYNNEI. Between the trimmed V and J ends, which lost 6 bases and 6 bases, there was a span of 19 bases. The CDR3 consists of 15 residues. CDR3: CASSEEGTPRDTQYF. Here the CDR3 DNA reads TGTGCCAGCAGCGAGGAGGGGACGCCAAGGGATACGCAGTATTTT. Based on the CDR3 plus reference TRBV2 and TRBJ2-3, the full variable domain is EPEVTQTPSHQVTQMGQEVILRCVPISNHLYFYWYRQILGQKVEFLVSFYNNEISEKSEIFDDQFSVERPDGSNFTLKIRSTKLEDSAMYFCASSEEGTPRDTQYFGPGTRLTVL.

With regard to this clonotype: A read error may produce the germline difference seen at one junction end. The CDR3 loop reads CASSLGVTSTDTQYF. In nucleotides, the CDR3 is TGTGCCAGCAGCTTAGGCGTGACTAGCACTGATACGCAGTATTTT. The chain joins TRBV7-3 to TRBJ2-3; 7 bases are a match to TRBD2. The germline V gene encodes CDR1 SGHTA and CDR2 FQGTGA. The CDR3 extends over 15 amino acids.

For this clonotype: At one of its ends the junction is not consistent with the germline gene, which may arise from a read error. The chain recombines TRBV2 with TRBJ1-5; 8 bases are a match to TRBD1. The CDR3 runs 11 residues. Per germline, CDR1 SNHLY and CDR2 FYNNEI. The CDR3 nucleotides are TGTGCCGGCAGCACGACAGGGGCCCAGCATTTT. Protein sequence: CAGSTTGAQHF.

CDR3 sequence reads: CASSQRTGMDTEAFF. CDR3 in DNA: TGTGCCAGCAGTCAGAGGACAGGGATGGACACTGAAGCTTTCTTT. The rearrangement joins TRBV12-3 or TRBV12-4 to TRBJ1-1; 8 nucleotides match TRBD1. The CDR3 contains 15 residues. After removal of 5 bases from V and 3 bases from J, the junction contained 8 bases not matched to a gene.

This clonotype came up a few times. The chain has TRBV2 and TRBJ1-5; D gene ambiguous. The germline V gene encodes CDR1 SNHLY and CDR2 FYNNEI. The CDR3 is 12 residues long. The germline V and J ends were trimmed by 2 bases and 7 bases, with 6 bases remaining between them. The CDR3 sequence is CASSESQQPQHF. CDR3 DNA: TGTGCCAGCAGTGAATCTCAACAGCCCCAGCATTTT.

The chain uses TRBV9 and TRBJ2-5; 7 positions match TRBD1. Germline trimming cut 3 bases from V and 1 base from J; bases unmatched to any gene: 9. The CDR3 runs 16 residues. Germline V gene data show CDR1 as SGDLS and CDR2 as YYNGEE. The CDR3: CASSDGDSDFQETQYF. Here the CDR3 DNA reads TGTGCCAGCAGCGACGGGGACAGCGATTTCCAAGAGACCCAGTACTTC.

This clonotype was detected only once. The missing conserved phenylalanine or tryptophan at the end of this CDR3 makes a read error likely. This sequence joins TRBV19 and TRBJ2-5, with D perhaps TRBD1 or TRBD2 (5 bases each). Germline values: CDR1 LNHDA, CDR2 SQIVND (reference sequence). The germline V and J ends were trimmed by 1 base and 7 bases, with 13 bases remaining between them. CDR3 length: 14 amino acids. In DNA, the CDR3 is TGTGCCAGTAGTATAGGGGACCAGCGAGGGACCCAGTACCTC. Its protein product is CASSIGDQRGTQYL.

Of note for this clonotype: The junction departs from germline at one end; a sequencing error may be responsible. The V and J genes are TRBV5-1 and TRBJ1-2; D remains unclear. Germline V lookup: CDR1 SGHRS, CDR2 YFSETQ. The CDR3 spans 13 residues. CDR3 region: CASTRDLSYGYTF. The CDR3 DNA reads TGTGCCAGCACGAGAGACCTCTCCTATGGCTACACCTTC.